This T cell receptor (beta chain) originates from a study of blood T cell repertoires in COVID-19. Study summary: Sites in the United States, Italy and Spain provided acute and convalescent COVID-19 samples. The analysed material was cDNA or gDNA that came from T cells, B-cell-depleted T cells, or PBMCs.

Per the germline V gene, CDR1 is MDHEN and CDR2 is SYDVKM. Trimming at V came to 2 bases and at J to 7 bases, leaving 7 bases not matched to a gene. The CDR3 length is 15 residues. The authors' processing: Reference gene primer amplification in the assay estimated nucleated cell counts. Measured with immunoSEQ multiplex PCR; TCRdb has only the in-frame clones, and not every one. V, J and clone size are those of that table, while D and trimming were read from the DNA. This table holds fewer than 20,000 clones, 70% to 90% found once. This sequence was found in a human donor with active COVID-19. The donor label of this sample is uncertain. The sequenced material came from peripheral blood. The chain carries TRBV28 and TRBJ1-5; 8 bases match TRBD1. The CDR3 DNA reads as TGTGCCAGCAGTTTAGTTCAGGGGGCTTTACAGCCCCAGCATTTT. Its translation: CASSLVQGALQPQHF.